This T cell receptor beta chain emerged from a study of T cell clones after liver transplantation. Study-wide background: Apart from three HCV-positive recipients, transplants were for non-autoimmune, non-viral reasons. Timepoints were pre-transplant, pre-withdrawal, and after withdrawal was completed or failed.

Findings of the study overall: Compared with third party-reactive sequences, donor-reactive ones declined more, independent of withdrawal success. Conclusions were preliminary, with small, heterogeneous patient groups.

The CDR3 consists of 12 residues. The germline gives CDR1 KGHSH, CDR2 LQKENI. The V end lost 4 bases, the J end lost 1 base, and 3 bases lay between the germline ends. The assay was immunoSEQ multiplex PCR, and TCRdb's table has in-frame clones only and misses some. Of tens of thousands of clones in the sample, around four fifths are singletons; the top ten hold less than 3.5%. This clone showed up just a few times. Its antigen is undetermined. The chain carries TRBV18 and TRBJ2-3; no definite D call. The starting material was CD4+ T cells from blood, obtained at the 22-month timepoint. The TCR was taken from a human patient who received a liver transplant. Some T cells here may be from the graft donor. CDR3 nucleotide sequence: TGTGCCAGCTCACAGGGCACAGATACGCAGTATTTT. Translation gives CASSQGTDTQYF.